The 2 T cell receptor beta chains listed next were all sequenced from one sample in a study of shared clonotypes between healthy human individuals. Sequencing used immunoSEQ multiplex PCR; TCRdb keeps in-frame clones, though not all of them. The sample lists about 2.4 million clones, about 92% occurring once. The sample comprised naive CD4+ T cells sorted from blood. Subset in this sample: CD45RA+ positively selected. The receptor set was obtained from a man between 18 and 29 years old in good health.

This rearrangement joins TRBV18 to TRBJ2-7; 9 bases are a match to TRBD1. Per the germline V gene, CDR1 is KGHSH and CDR2 is LQKENI. With V trimmed by 3 bases and J by 5 bases, 8 bases remained unmatched. This CDR3 region has 15 residues. The CDR3 loop reads CASSPQGQGLHEQYF. DNA of the CDR3: TGTGCCAGCTCACCTCAAGGACAGGGGCTCCACGAGCAGTACTTC.

The chain employs TRBV19 and TRBJ2-3; possible D gene TRBD2, 5 bases. The CDR3 is 21 amino acids. CDR1 is LNHDA and CDR2 is SQIVND in the germline V gene (reference sequence). V was clipped by 7 bases and J by 0 bases, with 32 bases between them. The chain's CDR3 is CASTPSTPDGLIGLSTDTQYF. The CDR3, as DNA: TGTGCCAGTACCCCCTCCACCCCCGATGGACTGATCGGCCTTAGCACAGATACGCAGTATTTT.